The 25 T cell receptor beta chains given below trace back to one sample, sequenced in a study of T-cell memory formation after mild COVID-19. TCRdb re-analysed the 5' RACE reads in MiXCR, keeping a single row per CDR3 protein. The table shows about 500,000 distinct CDR3 sequences, with around 21% occurring only once. Sequenced: PBMCs or a T cell subset sorted from them (not recorded which). These receptors originate from an adult woman who had mild COVID-19 (a few samples of this study predate the infection). Cell type and time point are not known.

The rearrangement joins TRBV9 to TRBJ2-3; TRBD2 agrees at 9 bases. Germline values: CDR1 SGDLS, CDR2 YYNGEE. The junction had 8 bases not matched to a gene; V was cut back by 4 bases and J by 5 bases. The CDR3 runs to 15 residues. The chain's CDR3 is CASSSQREAGDTQYF. CDR3 nucleotide sequence: TGTGCCAGCAGCTCCCAGCGGGAGGCGGGAGATACGCAGTATTTT.

The chain recombines TRBV15 with TRBJ2-1; TRBD2 matches 7 bases. There are 16 residues in the CDR3. The germline V gene has CDR1 LNHNV and CDR2 YYDKDF (reference sequence). V trimming: 0 bases; J trimming: 2 bases; junction bases outside the gene matches: 4. CDR3 nucleotides: TGTGCCACCAGCAGAGAGAGCGGGACGCCCTACAATGAGCAGTTCTTC. Translating gives CATSRESGTPYNEQFF.

The V and J genes are TRBV30 and TRBJ2-2; weak D call: TRBD1 (5 bases). This CDR3 region has 14 residues. V gave up 4 bases and J gave up 0 bases, with 9 bases separating them. CDR1 and CDR2 (germline): GTSNPN, SVGIG (reference sequence). The CDR3 DNA reads TGTGCCTGGATGCGGACACCGAACACCGGGGAGCTGTTTTTT. It encodes CAWMRTPNTGELFF.

This rearrangement joins TRBV29-1 to TRBJ2-3, with D possibly matching TRBD1 (5 bases). There are 13 residues in the CDR3. Trimming took off 4 bases at V and 3 bases at J, with 11 bases between the two ends. CDR1 is SQVTM and CDR2 is ANQGSEA in the germline V gene. CDR3 sequence (DNA): TGCAGCGTTGGGGGCCCGAAGACAGATACGCAGTATTTT. Translation: CSVGGPKTDTQYF.

This clonotype was seen only a few times. V usage is TRBV24-1 and J usage is TRBJ2-2; D remains unclear. This CDR3 is built from 13 residues. CDR1 KGHDR and CDR2 SFDVKD come from the germline V gene. V lost 3 bases to trimming and J lost 5 bases, with 6 bases between them. CDR3 sequence reads: CATSDAGTGELFF. In DNA, the CDR3 is TGTGCCACCAGTGATGCTGGGACCGGGGAGCTGTTTTTT.

CDR3 bases: TGTGCCAGCAGCTTCTCGGCGGAGCAGTTCTTC. Translation gives CASSFSAEQFF. This sequence joins TRBV11-3 and TRBJ2-1; D ambiguous. Looked up from germline, CDR1 is SGHNT and CDR2 is YENEEA. Trimming removed 3 bases at V and 10 bases at J, with 7 bases between. The CDR3 has 11 residues.

The table lists this clonotype with many counts. The CDR3 here is CSASPPGGLEYNEQFF. The CDR3 DNA reads as TGCAGTGCTAGTCCCCCAGGGGGACTAGAGTACAATGAGCAGTTCTTC. The chain has TRBV20-1 and TRBJ2-1; possibly TRBD2 for D (8 bases). The V gene lost 3 bases and the J gene lost 4 bases, with 19 bases spanning the gap. Germline-derived CDR1 and CDR2 are DFQATT and SNEGSKA (reference sequence). The CDR3 contains 16 residues.

The gene calls are TRBV7-2 and TRBJ2-4; 8 nucleotides agree with TRBD2. V shed 4 bases and J 6 bases; nucleotides not matched to a gene: 5. The CDR3 length is 14 residues. Looked up from germline, CDR1 is SGHTA and CDR2 is FQGNSA. The CDR3 loop is CASSSLRGGNIQYF. The CDR3 nucleotides are TGTGCCAGCAGCTCGCTTCGGGGGGGAAACATTCAGTACTTC.

In its sample, this clonotype was seen a few times. This chain links TRBV29-1 with TRBJ2-7; TRBD1 aligns across 9 bases. The CDR3 consists of 18 residues. Germline CDR1 is SQVTM and CDR2 is ANQGSEA. J lost 0 bases, V lost 4 bases, and 16 bases had no gene match. CDR3 DNA: TGCAGCGTTGTGGGCTCCGGGACAGGGCATATAAGCTCCTACGAGCAGTACTTC. Translation gives CSVVGSGTGHISSYEQYF.

This clonotype was observed at least ten times. The gene calls are TRBV29-1 and TRBJ2-6, with TRBD1 identical over 9 bases. From germline, CDR1 is SQVTM and CDR2 ANQGSEA. CDR3 length equals 14 residues. J lost 4 bases, V lost 7 bases, and 5 bases had no gene match. The CDR3 nucleotides read TGCAGCGCACAGGGGGCGGGAGGGGCCAACGTCCTGACTTTC. It is translated as CSAQGAGGANVLTF.

The V call is TRBV7-9, the J call TRBJ2-7; D is ambiguous. Germline-derived CDR1 and CDR2 are SEHNR and FQNEAQ (reference sequence). This CDR3 is 16 amino acids long. With 0 bases removed from V and 2 bases from J, the gap between germline ends came to 14 bases. This CDR3 is CASSLALANSPYEQYF. CDR3 nucleotides: TGTGCCAGCAGCTTAGCGCTGGCTAACTCACCCTACGAGCAGTACTTC. The entire variable domain, with the rest obtained from reference TRBV7-9 and TRBJ2-7, is as follows: DTGVSQNPRHKITKRGQNVTFRCDPISEHNRLYWYRQTLGQGPEFLTYFQNEAQLEKSRLLSDRFSAERPKGSFSTLEIQRTEQGDSAMYLCASSLALANSPYEQYFGPGTRLTVT.

The chain combines TRBV11-2 with TRBJ2-1; D call uncertain. CDR3 length: 12 residues. The V and J ends lost 5 bases and 10 bases respectively, with 12 bases between them. Germline CDR1 reads SGHAT; CDR2 reads FQNNGV. CDR3 protein: CASSAGPEEQFF. The CDR3 bases are TGTGCCAGCAGCGCAGGTCCTGAAGAGCAGTTCTTC.

J is TRBJ1-6 and V is TRBV7-9; D ambiguous. Germline values: CDR1 SEHNR, CDR2 FQNEAQ (reference sequence). V lost 1 base and J 0 bases, leaving 10 bases between the germline ends. The CDR3 totals 17 residues. The CDR3 is CASSLGVESSYNSPLHF. The CDR3 coding sequence is TGTGCCAGCAGCTTAGGCGTCGAGAGCTCCTATAATTCACCCCTCCACTTT.

This clonotype was seen a handful of times. The CDR3 is CASSPGTGRNEQYF. The CDR3 nucleotides read TGTGCCAGCAGCCCGGGGACAGGGAGGAACGAGCAGTACTTC. J is TRBJ2-7 and V is TRBV7-8; 9 nucleotides agree with TRBD1. Trimming at V came to 5 bases and at J to 5 bases, leaving 7 bases not matched to a gene. Germline V gene data show CDR1 as SGHVS and CDR2 as FQNEAQ. The CDR3 spans 14 residues.

The chain is built from TRBV7-3 and TRBJ2-7; 10 bases align to TRBD2. Germline loops: CDR1 SGHTA, CDR2 FQGTGA. The CDR3 is 13 amino acids. With 2 bases clipped from V and 7 bases from J, the junction kept 2 bases outside the gene matches. The CDR3 here is CASSLLAGVEQYF. CDR3 in DNA: TGTGCCAGCAGCTTACTAGCGGGAGTTGAGCAGTACTTC.

This clonotype showed up many times. Germline and junction disagree at one end, which may indicate a read error. This chain joins TRBV7-3 and TRBJ2-2; 11 nucleotides line up with TRBD1. The CDR3 is made up of 14 amino acids. CDR1 is SGHTA, CDR2 FQGTGA, per germline. CDR3 coding DNA: TGTGCCAGCAGCTTAGACCCGGGACAGGGGGAAAGGAGCTTT. Its translation: CASSLDPGQGERSF.

This clonotype came up a few times. The V call is TRBV7-9, the J call TRBJ2-3, with D unclear. The CDR3 covers 12 residues. Germline values: CDR1 SEHNR, CDR2 FQNEAQ (reference sequence). The ends were cut back, 4 bases at V and 4 bases at J, with 6 bases in the middle. The CDR3 reads CASSSQADTQYF. The CDR3 nucleotides are TGTGCCAGCAGCTCGCAGGCAGATACGCAGTATTTT.

The rearrangement links TRBV7-9 to TRBJ1-4; D perhaps matches TRBD1 (5 bases). The CDR3 is 12 residues long. Trimming shortened V by 4 bases and J by 12 bases, and 12 bases separated the two germline ends. Per germline, CDR1 SEHNR and CDR2 FQNEAQ (reference sequence). CDR3 residues: CASSSVGDELFF. Here the CDR3 DNA reads TGTGCCAGCAGCTCAGTAGGGGATGAACTGTTTTTT.

The rearrangement joins TRBV15 to TRBJ1-1; 8 nucleotides line up with TRBD1. Germline V gives CDR1 LNHNV, CDR2 YYDKDF (reference sequence). With V trimmed by 9 bases and J by 5 bases, 17 bases remained unmatched. The CDR3 sequence is 16 residues long. The CDR3, as DNA: TGTGCCACTTCCAGAGAGGCAGGGGGCTTCGCTACTGAAGCTTTCTTT. Encoded protein: CATSREAGGFATEAFF.

The chain has TRBV27 and TRBJ2-3, with a possible D match to TRBD1 (6 bases). CDR3 size: 15 residues. The V end was cut by 3 bases, the J end by 2 bases, with 12 bases between. The germline V gene has CDR1 MNHEY and CDR2 SMNVEV (reference sequence). The chain's CDR3 is CASSLEGQNTDTQYF. CDR3 sequence (DNA): TGTGCCAGCAGTTTGGAAGGACAGAACACAGATACGCAGTATTTT.

This clonotype occurred many times. The CDR3 nucleotides read TGCGCCAGCAGCTTGGAGCTAGCGGGAGGGAACGAGCAGTACTTC. This translates into CASSLELAGGNEQYF. V is TRBV5-1 and J is TRBJ2-7; 12 bases map to TRBD2. This CDR3 comprises 15 residues. CDR1 is SGHRS and CDR2 is YFSETQ in the germline V gene. Trimming took 0 bases from V and 5 from J; bases not matched to a gene: 3. Full variable domain (rest looked up from reference TRBV5-1 and TRBJ2-7): KAGVTQTPRYLIKTRGQQVTLSCSPISGHRSVSWYQQTPGQGLQFLFEYFSETQRNKGNFPGRFSGRQFSNSRSEMNVSTLELGDSALYLCASSLELAGGNEQYFGPGTRLTVT.

The chain recombines TRBV4-1 with TRBJ2-5, with TRBD2 matching over 9 bases. With 3 bases clipped from V and 3 bases from J, the junction kept 8 bases outside the gene matches. Germline-derived CDR1 and CDR2 are MGHRA and YSYEKL. CDR3 length: 16 residues. Here the CDR3 DNA reads TGCGCCAGCAGCCAGTCGGTGGCGGGGGGGAAAGAGACCCAGTACTTC. Translation gives CASSQSVAGGKETQYF.

The chain is built from TRBV11-3 and TRBJ2-5; a possible D gene is TRBD2 (6 bases). The CDR3 spans 16 residues. Trimming pared 2 bases from V and 1 base from J, leaving 14 bases between. In germline, CDR1 is SGHNT, CDR2 YENEEA. The CDR3 loop reads CASSLPSGRFQETQYF. CDR3 DNA: TGTGCCAGCAGCTTACCCTCTGGGAGGTTCCAAGAGACCCAGTACTTC.

The rearrangement joins TRBV11-2 to TRBJ2-1, with 12 positions matching TRBD2. CDR3 size: 16 residues. Germline V CDR1 and CDR2: SGHAT, FQNNGV. The V gene end was trimmed by 7 bases and the J gene end by 6 bases; junction bases not matched to a gene: 10. CDR3 region: CASIKTSSGRGNEQFF. The CDR3 coding sequence is TGTGCCAGCATCAAAACCTCTAGCGGGAGGGGCAATGAGCAGTTCTTC.

The chain combines TRBV20-1 with TRBJ2-3; D is possibly TRBD2 (5 bases). CDR3 length equals 15 residues. Trimming took off 3 bases at V and 2 bases at J, with 15 bases between the two ends. Germline V CDR1 and CDR2: DFQATT, SNEGSKA (reference sequence). CDR3 nucleotides: TGCAGTGCTAGTAGTCCTAGCAAGGTCACAGATACGCAGTATTTT. This translates into CSASSPSKVTDTQYF.